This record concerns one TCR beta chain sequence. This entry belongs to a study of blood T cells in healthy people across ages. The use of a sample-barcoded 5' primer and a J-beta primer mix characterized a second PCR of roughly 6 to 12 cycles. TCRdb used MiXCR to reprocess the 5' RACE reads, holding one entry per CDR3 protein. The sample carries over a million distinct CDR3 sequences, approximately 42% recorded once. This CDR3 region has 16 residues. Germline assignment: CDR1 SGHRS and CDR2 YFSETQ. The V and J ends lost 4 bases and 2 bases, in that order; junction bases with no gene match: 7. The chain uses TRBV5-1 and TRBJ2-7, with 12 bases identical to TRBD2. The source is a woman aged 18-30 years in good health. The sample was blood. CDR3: CASSPGTSGWTYEQYF. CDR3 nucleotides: TGCGCCAGCAGCCCGGGGACTAGCGGGTGGACCTACGAGCAGTACTTC.